The 16 T cell receptor beta chains given below trace back to one sample, sequenced in a study of early T cells in non-severe SARS-CoV-2 infection. Each CDR3 protein gets one entry after TCRdb re-called the 5' RACE reads with MiXCR. The sample lists tens of thousands of distinct CDR3 sequences, roughly 12% occurring once. The sequenced sample consisted of whole blood. Source of these receptors: an adult who was a healthcare worker with PCR-confirmed SARS-CoV-2 infection or an uninfected control (not recorded which).

This clonotype was seen repeatedly, ten times or more. As DNA, the CDR3 is TGCAGTGCTAGAGATTTTTCCAGGCCCTCTGGAAACACCATATATTTT. This encodes CSARDFSRPSGNTIYF. The rearrangement uses TRBV20-1 and TRBJ1-3, with D unresolved. Trimming stripped 0 bases from V and 0 bases from J, with 12 bases between. Germline assignment: CDR1 DFQATT and CDR2 SNEGSKA (reference sequence). This CDR3 has 16 amino acids.

The rearrangement uses TRBV29-1 and TRBJ1-2, with D unclear. The germline gives CDR1 SQVTM, CDR2 ANQGSEA. Trimming stripped 7 bases from V and 6 bases from J, with 12 bases between. The CDR3 runs to 11 residues. As DNA, the CDR3 is TGCAGCGCCCTCCACAAAAATGGCTACACCTTC. Its translation is CSALHKNGYTF.

The rearrangement links TRBV20-1 to TRBJ2-1; D not certain. The germline gives CDR1 DFQATT, CDR2 SNEGSKA (reference sequence). Trimming removed 1 base at V and 7 bases at J, with 8 bases between. The CDR3 contains 12 residues. CDR3 sequence (DNA): TGCAGTGCTAGAGCTGCGGAAAATGAGCAGTTCTTC. As protein: CSARAAENEQFF.

The chain combines TRBV12-5 with TRBJ2-7; D is possibly TRBD1 (6 bases). V was clipped by 6 bases and J by 0 bases, with 9 bases between them. The germline V gene has CDR1 LGHNT and CDR2 FRNRAP. This CDR3 is 13 amino acids long. The CDR3: CASGQGSSYEQYF. CDR3 nucleotides: TGTGCTAGTGGGCAGGGGAGCTCCTACGAGCAGTACTTC.

In its sample, this clonotype was seen a few times. This chain uses TRBV20-1 with TRBJ2-7; D may correspond to TRBD1 or TRBD2 (5 bases each). V was trimmed by 5 bases and J by 1 base, leaving 9 bases between them. The CDR3 covers 12 residues. CDR1 is DFQATT and CDR2 is SNEGSKA in the germline V gene (reference sequence). The CDR3 here is CSASGRSYEQYF. CDR3 coding DNA: TGCAGTGCTTCGGGGCGGTCCTACGAGCAGTACTTC.

This clonotype was counted many times. The rearrangement links TRBV29-1 to TRBJ1-1; D may be TRBD1 (5 bases). This CDR3 comprises 13 residues. CDR1 SQVTM and CDR2 ANQGSEA come from the germline V gene. The ends were cut back, 4 bases at V and 5 bases at J, with 14 bases in the middle. DNA of the CDR3: TGCAGCGTTGTAGGGGCCGGTTGGACTGAAGCTTTCTTT. As protein: CSVVGAGWTEAFF.

This clonotype occurred a few times. This chain links TRBV5-6 with TRBJ2-2; the match to TRBD1 covers 7 bases. CDR3 length: 16 amino acids. Losses at the gene ends were 0 bases for V and 3 bases for J; bases not matched to a gene: 5. Germline values: CDR1 SGHDT, CDR2 YYEEEE. The CDR3 nucleotides are TGTGCCAGCAGCTTGGAGGGGGCGTACGACACCGGGGAGCTGTTTTTT. Translating it yields CASSLEGAYDTGELFF. Looking up the rest from reference TRBV5-6 and TRBJ2-2 gives the full variable domain: DAGVTQSPTHLIKTRGQQVTLRCSPKSGHDTVSWYQQALGQGPQFIFQYYEEEERQRGNFPDRFSGHQFPNYSSELNVNALLLGDSALYLCASSLEGAYDTGELFFGEGSRLTVL.

This clonotype was counted ten times or more. This chain connects TRBV20-1 to TRBJ2-1, with 10 bases aligning to TRBD2. The CDR3 contains 14 residues. Trimming removed 5 bases from V and 7 bases from J; junction bases left unmatched: 8. CDR1 is DFQATT and CDR2 is SNEGSKA in the germline V gene (reference sequence). CDR3 in DNA: TGCAGTGCTTCTCTAGCGGGAGAGGGGAATGAGCAGTTCTTC. As protein: CSASLAGEGNEQFF.

The chain is built from TRBV6-2 or TRBV6-3 and TRBJ2-2; D is undetermined. Per the germline V gene, CDR1 is MNHEY and CDR2 is SVGEGT. Trimming left V 7 bases short and J 6 bases short, with 6 bases between. This CDR3 has 11 residues. CDR3 bases: TGTGCCAGCAATACAGCCGGGGAGCTGTTTTTT. Protein: CASNTAGELFF.

This clonotype was seen more than once but under ten times. The junction shows a germline mismatch at one end, possibly a read error. The genes are TRBV15 and TRBJ2-2, with 10 bases aligning to TRBD2. Germline CDR1 and CDR2: LNHNV and YYDKDF (reference sequence). The length of the CDR3 is 16 residues. The CDR3 is CATSRVLAGGGGEPFF. The CDR3 DNA is TGTGCCACCAGCAGAGTATTAGCGGGGGGAGGCGGGGAGCCGTTTTTT.

The chain couples TRBV7-8 to TRBJ1-4, with 9 positions matching TRBD1. Per the germline V gene, CDR1 is SGHVS and CDR2 is FQNEAQ. This CDR3 is 17 amino acids long. Trimming cost V 4 bases and J 8 bases; bases outside gene matches: 14. CDR3 DNA sequence: TGTGCCAGCAGCTCCCTAGGGCCGGGACAGGGAAGCGAAAAACTGTTTTTT. This codes for CASSSLGPGQGSEKLFF.

This clonotype occurred a few times. This chain connects TRBV29-1 to TRBJ2-7, with TRBD2 as a possible D gene (6 bases). Trimming removed 6 bases at V and 0 bases at J, with 12 bases between. This CDR3 spans 13 amino acids. Germline V lookup: CDR1 SQVTM, CDR2 ANQGSEA. The CDR3 DNA follows: TGCAGCGTGAGGACTAAACGCTCCTACGAGCAGTACTTC. Translation gives CSVRTKRSYEQYF.

The sample holds a few counts of this clonotype. The gene calls are TRBV4-2 and TRBJ2-5; D not certain. This CDR3 is 14 amino acids long. Germline CDR1 LGHNA, CDR2 YNFKEQ. The ends were cut back, 0 bases at V and 3 bases at J, with 8 bases in the middle. CDR3 coding DNA: TGTGCCAGCAGCCAAGATGTAGGAAAAGAGACCCAGTACTTC. Translated: CASSQDVGKETQYF.

This clonotype has ten or more counts. The gene calls are TRBV11-2 and TRBJ2-1, with TRBD2 as a possible D gene (6 bases). The CDR3 has 13 amino acids. Trimming shortened V by 0 bases and J by 10 bases, and 10 bases separated the two germline ends. The germline gives CDR1 SGHAT, CDR2 FQNNGV. The CDR3 spells CASSLDWAGEQFF. The CDR3 coding sequence is TGTGCCAGCAGCTTAGATTGGGCGGGGGAGCAGTTCTTC.

This clonotype was seen a handful of times. The chain employs TRBV28 and TRBJ1-5; 8 bases are shared with TRBD1. Germline trimming cut 6 bases from V and 7 bases from J; bases unmatched to any gene: 8. The CDR3 spans 14 residues. In germline, CDR1 is MDHEN, CDR2 SYDVKM. In DNA, the CDR3 is TGTGCCAGCAGCCCCCAGGGGGCTCAACAGCCCCAGCATTTT. As protein: CASSPQGAQQPQHF.

CDR3 residues: CSVKGQGNYGYTF. For the CDR3, the DNA is TGCAGCGTCAAAGGACAGGGGAACTATGGCTACACCTTC. The J gene is TRBJ1-2, the V gene TRBV29-1; 9 bases map to TRBD1. The V gene end was trimmed by 6 bases and the J gene end by 2 bases; junction bases not matched to a gene: 4. There are 13 residues in the CDR3. Germline V CDR1 and CDR2: SQVTM, ANQGSEA.